This T cell receptor beta chain originates from a study of vaccination and CD4 T cells after COVID-19. Turning to the study itself: The authors gave control cultures a CEFX pool, an HIV-1 Nef pool, or no peptide.

About this clonotype itself: What it binds is not known.

Study-wide findings and caveats: Spike mono-reactive status applied to 304 of 307 vaccine-specific clones in convalescent patients.

J lost 5 bases, V lost 8 bases, and 10 bases had no gene match. CDR3 length: 14 residues. Germline values: CDR1 MNHNS, CDR2 SASEGT. Sequence data for DNA of cultured CD4+ T cells were generated by the Oncomine TCR Beta short-read assay. Using the QIAamp micro DNA kit, genomic DNA was extracted from the CD4+ T cells that had been cultured. TCRdb re-derived calls from the PCR reads in MiXCR, one entry per CDR3 protein. The sample yields about 8,200 distinct CDR3 sequences, 40% to 55% seen once. Described treatment: approximately nine-day PBMC culture with coronavirus spike peptide pools or control peptides (ViraFEST assay). During the years 2011-2018, before the COVID-19 pandemic, the unexposed donor's CD4+ T cells were collected. Four cold-coronavirus spikes and SARS-CoV-2 S/N were the probes applied, cells permitting, to CD4+ T cells from unexposed donors.

V gene TRBV6-1 combines with J gene TRBJ1-1, with TRBD1 matching over 8 bases. The receptor was derived from a human donor in good health. The sequencing sample was made of CD4+ T cells from blood, cultured in vitro. DNA of the CDR3: TGTGCCAGCTCTAGGGGACAGGCCGGAACTGAAGCTTTCTTT. This translates into CASSRGQAGTEAFF.